This T cell receptor beta chain stems from a study of identical twins (TCRdb year 2016). Looking at the study overall: To test whether fetal clonotypes persist, this study deep-sequenced TCR alpha and beta repertoires from monozygotic twins, from unrelated adults of various ages, and from cord blood. To rule out contamination, the twin experiments were replicated at different times with different library preparation protocols. Study-wide findings and limitations: Fewer insertions were carried by abundant cord blood beta clonotypes; a weaker similar trend was observed in young adult naive repertoires, while no such trend was observed in memory repertoires. Because the same donors could not be followed over many years, the conclusions depended on cross-sectional statistical analysis. Compared with coincidental sharing between unrelated individuals, out-of-frame TCR alpha sequences shared between twins had an excess of sequences with low generation probability. Excess twin sharing in beta out-of-frame sequences was weaker because fewer shared sequences lowered the signal-to-noise ratio. Recombination models systematically underestimated out-of-frame TCR alpha sharing in monozygotic twins but agreed with sharing between unrelated individuals. Zero-insertion analyses could be partly confounded by invariant T cells such as MAIT and iNKT, though diverse VJ usage argued against such confounding for most clonotypes.

Including the terminal cysteine and phenylalanine, the CDR3 comprises 12 residues. Only the CDR3 DNA is retained, 36 bases long and in frame from the first base. Relative to germline, V is 9 bases shorter and J is 3 bases shorter, with 8 bases between their ends. Receptors were amplified or captured by 5' RACE. The sample was run on an Illumina HiSeq 2000. A universal primer binding site was added through template switching, and the final cDNA carried a unique molecular identifier so that TCR cDNA molecules could be counted accurately. First-strand cDNA for TCR alpha and beta chains was synthesized from specific primers in the conserved constant-segment region. To control for contamination, each cDNA library was double barcoded with a SMART-Mk sample barcode plus Illumina barcodes. TruSeq adapter sequences along with Illumina sample barcodes were introduced in two successive PCR steps. The Illumina HiSeq platform was used with custom primers to sequence TCR alpha and beta cDNA libraries. Under the source paper's analysis protocol: Raw reads were processed with MiGEC to extract unique molecular identifiers, and MiXCR was used to determine CDR3 positions. For each individual, recombination models were inferred using an EM algorithm with the repgenHMM and IGoR tools. Shared clonotype analysis was performed with the tcR package in R, normalizing sharing by the product of cloneset sizes. To study raw recombination free of thymic and clonal selection effects, out-of-frame nonproductive sequences were analyzed. TCRdb ran its own pipeline on the public reads, namely fastp trimming at Q25 and MiXCR clone calling, and kept in-frame beta chains. Identical CDR3 proteins give one entry, which carries the most common genes and DNA. TCRdb, not the original authors, processed these V and J calls. A total of about 690,000 distinct CDR3 sequences appear in this sample, 21% of them only once. Together, the top ten hold roughly 4% of the sample.

Only healthy Caucasian donors were included. The twin cohort consisted of three pairs of female monozygotic twins, all aged roughly 18 to 29 years. RNA for TCR libraries was isolated from peripheral blood mononuclear cells. Points on this clonotype: Its antigen target is currently unknown. The input lacks base qualities; no much larger clone sits a single base away.

The data also belong to a second study, concerning T cells expressing NK-cell markers. As described in the second report: In sorted CD3+CD56+NKG2C+, CD3+CD56+NKG2C- and CD3+CD56-NKG2C+ T-cell subsets from several donors, TCR beta-chain repertoires were profiled. Among the eight sequenced donors, only one was HCMV-seronegative, while the other seven were HCMV-seropositive. To restrict sorting to alphabetaTCR-expressing T cells, an anti-gammadeltaTCR antibody was added in several experiments. In six donors, the dominant CD3+CD56+NKG2C+ clonotypes were among the top 10 CD8+ clonotypes and accounted for about 1.0-7.5% of CD8+ T cells. Those dominant clonotypes were again the most abundant among CD3+CD56-NKG2C+ cells in a few donors, at roughly 28.3-65%. Whether the expanded NKG2C-expressing T cell clones were specific for HCMV antigens was left unclear. All eight donors whose samples were sequenced were randomly selected healthy volunteers, three of them men and five women. HCMV-specific IgG was detected in serum with a commercial ELISA kit to determine HCMV serostatus. For about six donors, bulk peripheral blood T-cell repertoires were additionally sequenced from unsorted PBMC. MIGEC handled demultiplexing of the reads and grouping by UMI, while MiTCR was used to assemble and quantify clonotypes. To exclude erroneous sequences, only TCR cDNA sequences supported by at least two reads were retained. The tcR package was used for downstream repertoire analysis, and clonotypes were matched across fractions by CDR3 nucleotide sequence plus V segment. VDJmatch was used to annotate antigen specificity against VDJdb, with one amino acid substitution allowed in CDR3.

This receptor was obtained from a woman aged 18-30 years in good health. Sequencing input: PBMCs. The receptor chain draws on TRBV12-3 or TRBV12-4 and TRBJ2-2; the D segment cannot be called with confidence. The CDR3 region reads CASEKYTGELFF. The DNA sequence reads TGTGCCAGTGAGAAGTACACCGGGGAGCTGTTTTTT.